The clone carrying this T cell receptor (beta chain) was seen once. The source of the sample is a study of CD8 T cells in Susac syndrome. Per germline, CDR1 LGHDT and CDR2 YNNKEL (reference sequence). The CDR3 consists of 14 residues. The V end lost 1 base, the J end lost 3 bases, and 10 bases lay between the germline ends. RNA, at roughly 0.45 to 1 ug, was reverse transcribed with random hexamers. The method of amplification for TCR beta CDR3 was immunoSEQ multiplex PCR, covering 54 Vbeta and 13 Jbeta. Using its own MiXCR run on the immunoSEQ multiplex PCR reads, TCRdb lists one record per CDR3 protein. This sample has roughly 200,000 distinct CDR3 sequences; about 94% occur once, and the top ten carry less than 0.12%.

Source material: CD4+ T cells from PBMCs. The J gene is TRBJ2-7, the V gene TRBV3-1, with TRBD2 as a possible D gene (6 bases). The source is a human donor in good health. The CDR3 bases are TGTGCCAGCAGCCAAGGGAGGGCGGGCTACGAGCAGTACTTC. Translated, it gives CASSQGRAGYEQYF.